This TCR beta chain was identified in a study of beta chain features in type 1 diabetes. V lost 0 bases, J lost 0 bases, and 12 bases lay in between. Germline CDR1 and CDR2: SGHTA and FQGTGA. The length of the CDR3 is 16 residues. This clone occurred a few times. The entirety of the isolated RNA underwent reverse transcription, so expressed TCRB transcripts were sequenced. Reads from naive, central memory and regulatory T cell samples averaged roughly 3.8 million. Some clones are missing from TCRdb's copy, which holds only in-frame ones; the method was immunoSEQ multiplex PCR. The sample holds under 150,000 clones, roughly 50% seen once.

The chain combines TRBV7-3 with TRBJ2-7, with D possibly TRBD2 on 6 matching bases. This clonotype originated in a man aged 18 to 30 in good health. The sample taken for sequencing was Tregs from blood. The CDR3 DNA reads as TGTGCCAGCAGCTTAACCGGCGGGACCTACTCCTACGAGCAGTACTTC. This sequence encodes CASSLTGGTYSYEQYF. The full variable domain, completed using reference TRBV7-3 and TRBJ2-7, is GAGVSQTPSNKVTEKGKYVELRCDPISGHTALYWYRQSLGQGPEFLIYFQGTGAADDSGLPNDRFFAVRPEGSVSTLKIQRTERGDSAVYLCASSLTGGTYSYEQYFGPGTRLTVT.